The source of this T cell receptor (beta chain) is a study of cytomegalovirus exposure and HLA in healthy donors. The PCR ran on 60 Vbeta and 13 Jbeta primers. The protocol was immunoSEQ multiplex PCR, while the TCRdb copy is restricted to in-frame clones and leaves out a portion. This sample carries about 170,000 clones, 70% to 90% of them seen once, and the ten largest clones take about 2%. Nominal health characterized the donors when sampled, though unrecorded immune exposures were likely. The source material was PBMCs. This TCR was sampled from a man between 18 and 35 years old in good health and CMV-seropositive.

CDR3 nucleotides: TGCGCCAGCAGCCTCCTCGACAGGGACTTTAACGAGCAGTTCTTC. Its translation: CASSLLDRDFNEQFF. The chain employs TRBV4-1 and TRBJ2-1, with D perhaps TRBD1 (7 bases). Germline CDR1 MGHRA, CDR2 YSYEKL. The CDR3 covers 15 residues. Trimming pared 4 bases from V and 10 bases from J, leaving 20 bases between.